The clone carrying this T cell receptor (beta chain) was found a few times. Its antigen is unidentified. The sample belongs to a study of T cell responses to AZD1222 COVID-19 vaccine. General observations from the study: Females outnumbered males among donors, who were mostly white British; clonal diversity was possibly underestimated.

This CDR3 has 16 residues. V gave up 2 bases and J gave up 8 bases, with 18 bases separating them. The germline CDR1 and CDR2 sequences are MNHEY and SMNVEV (reference sequence). Clones were read by immunoSEQ multiplex PCR, and TCRdb kept only the in-frame ones, dropping some. The sample includes 85,000 to 90,000 clones, about 92% of them seen just once. This TCR came from an adult in good health. The sample in question was peripheral blood, obtained on day 0 of AZD1222 vaccination. The rearrangement links TRBV27 to TRBJ1-4; D is possibly TRBD1 (5 bases). The CDR3 spells CASSLRAPGRGEKLFF. The CDR3 DNA reads TGTGCCAGCAGTTTAAGAGCCCCGGGACGTGGAGAAAAACTGTTTTTT.